Listed below are T cell receptor beta chains from one sample, sequenced in a study of shared clonotypes between healthy human individuals. Only in-frame clones appear in the TCRdb table, and some are missing; sequencing was by immunoSEQ multiplex PCR. Of about 680,000 clones listed, roughly 70% are singletons. Specimen: memory CD4+ T cells sorted from blood. The receptor set was obtained from a woman in her thirties in good health. CDR3s include the opening cysteine and the closing phenylalanine or tryptophan. The order of the fields is D gene, V gene, clone size, J gene, CDR3 protein, CDR3 DNA. A D gene is named only where the DNA matches it firmly. The size of a clone is reported for some rows only, either as once, few or many, or as a class for expanded clones.

D gene: NA; V gene: TRBV7-8; clone size: NA; J gene: TRBJ1-4; CDR3 protein: CASSLRSRPTTNEKLFF; CDR3 DNA: TGTGCCAGCAGCCTCAGGTCCAGGCCTACAACTAATGAAAAACTGTTTTTT
D gene: NA; V gene: TRBV7-9; clone size: NA; J gene: TRBJ1-2; CDR3 protein: CASSYLGTNYGYTF; CDR3 DNA: TGTGCCAGCAGCTATTTGGGGACTAACTATGGCTACACCTTC
D gene: NA; V gene: TRBV6-1; clone size: NA; J gene: TRBJ1-5; CDR3 protein: CASSGPGFQPQHF; CDR3 DNA: TGTGCCAGCAGCGGACCGGGCTTTCAGCCCCAGCATTTT
D gene: TRBD1; V gene: TRBV2; clone size: NA; J gene: TRBJ1-2; CDR3 protein: CASSFRGQGPTNYGYTF; CDR3 DNA: TGTGCCAGCAGTTTTAGAGGACAGGGGCCAACTAACTATGGCTACACCTTC
D gene: NA; V gene: TRBV28; clone size: once; J gene: TRBJ1-1; CDR3 protein: CASSLLRVNTEAFF; CDR3 DNA: TGTGCCAGCAGTTTATTGAGGGTAAACACTGAAGCTTTCTTT
D gene: TRBD1; V gene: TRBV19; clone size: NA; J gene: TRBJ1-2; CDR3 protein: CASSVGDRAPTNYGYTF; CDR3 DNA: TGTGCCAGTAGTGTGGGGGACAGGGCCCCTACTAACTATGGCTACACCTTC
D gene: NA; V gene: TRBV2; clone size: NA; J gene: TRBJ1-3; CDR3 protein: CAISGGRRNTIYF; CDR3 DNA: TGTGCCATATCTGGGGGTCGTCGGAACACCATATATTTT
D gene: NA; V gene: TRBV10-3; clone size: NA; J gene: TRBJ2-3; CDR3 protein: CAISESDYQTQYF; CDR3 DNA: TGTGCCATCAGTGAGTCCGACTATCAGACGCAGTATTTT
D gene: NA; V gene: TRBV28; clone size: NA; J gene: TRBJ1-5; CDR3 protein: CASRFGNQPQHF; CDR3 DNA: TGTGCCAGCAGGTTTGGCAATCAGCCCCAGCATTTT
D gene: NA; V gene: TRBV7-2; clone size: NA; J gene: TRBJ1-1; CDR3 protein: CASSLSVSATEAFF; CDR3 DNA: TGTGCCAGCAGCTTATCAGTTTCGGCGACTGAAGCTTTCTTT
D gene: TRBD1; V gene: TRBV5-1; clone size: many; J gene: TRBJ2-5; CDR3 protein: CASSRMGQYQETQYF; CDR3 DNA: TGCGCCAGCAGCCGGATGGGACAGTACCAAGAGACCCAGTACTTC
D gene: TRBD1; V gene: TRBV7-9; clone size: NA; J gene: TRBJ1-2; CDR3 protein: CASSWTGTGNSYTF; CDR3 DNA: TGTGCCAGCAGCTGGACCGGGACAGGGAATAGCTACACCTTC
D gene: NA; V gene: TRBV10-3; clone size: NA; J gene: TRBJ2-7; CDR3 protein: CAISGTYEQYF; CDR3 DNA: TGTGCCATCAGTGGAACCTACGAGCAGTACTTC
D gene: TRBD1; V gene: TRBV11-3; clone size: NA; J gene: TRBJ2-1; CDR3 protein: CASSLGQGSYNEQFF; CDR3 DNA: TGTGCCAGCAGCTTAGGACAGGGGAGCTACAATGAGCAGTTCTTC
D gene: NA; V gene: TRBV5-1; clone size: few; J gene: TRBJ1-2; CDR3 protein: CASSLAEDYGYTF; CDR3 DNA: TGCGCCAGCAGCTTGGCAGAGGACTATGGCTACACCTTC
D gene: NA; V gene: TRBV19; clone size: NA; J gene: TRBJ2-5; CDR3 protein: CASSKGTSYQETQYF; CDR3 DNA: TGTGCCAGTAGTAAGGGGACTTCGTACCAAGAGACCCAGTACTTC
D gene: NA; V gene: TRBV4-1; clone size: NA; J gene: TRBJ2-3; CDR3 protein: CASSQEGPDTQYF; CDR3 DNA: TGCGCCAGCAGCCAAGAAGGACCGGATACGCAGTATTTT
D gene: TRBD2; V gene: TRBV25-1; clone size: NA; J gene: TRBJ2-7; CDR3 protein: CASSETSGLGHEQYF; CDR3 DNA: TGTGCCAGCAGTGAAACTAGCGGGCTGGGCCACGAGCAGTACTTC
D gene: TRBD1; V gene: TRBV18; clone size: NA; J gene: TRBJ1-1; CDR3 protein: CASSPPGQRTEAFF; CDR3 DNA: TGTGCCAGCTCACCTCCGGGACAGAGGACTGAAGCTTTCTTT
D gene: NA; V gene: TRBV7-9; clone size: NA; J gene: TRBJ2-7; CDR3 protein: CASSLVEEGDEQYF; CDR3 DNA: TGTGCCAGCAGCTTAGTGGAGGAGGGAGACGAGCAGTACTTC
D gene: TRBD2; V gene: TRBV19; clone size: few; J gene: TRBJ2-7; CDR3 protein: CASSIVASGRGTSYEQYF; CDR3 DNA: TGTGCCAGTAGTATAGTGGCTAGCGGGAGAGGTACATCCTACGAGCAGTACTTC
D gene: TRBD2; V gene: TRBV27; clone size: NA; J gene: TRBJ2-7; CDR3 protein: CASSLTPLPSGGQYF; CDR3 DNA: TGTGCCAGCAGTTTAACGCCTCTTCCTAGCGGAGGGCAGTACTTC
D gene: TRBD2; V gene: TRBV19; clone size: NA; J gene: TRBJ2-1; CDR3 protein: CASSIDPLAGDNNEQFF; CDR3 DNA: TGTGCCAGTAGTATAGACCCGCTAGCGGGAGATAATAATGAGCAGTTCTTC
D gene: NA; V gene: TRBV10-2; clone size: NA; J gene: TRBJ2-1; CDR3 protein: CASSGFFGNEQFF; CDR3 DNA: TGCGCCAGCAGTGGATTTTTTGGGAATGAGCAGTTCTTC
D gene: NA; V gene: TRBV28; clone size: once; J gene: TRBJ2-2; CDR3 protein: CASSISRVRTGELFF; CDR3 DNA: TGTGCCAGCAGTATAAGCAGGGTCCGCACCGGGGAGCTGTTTTTT
D gene: TRBD2; V gene: TRBV6-5; clone size: NA; J gene: TRBJ2-5; CDR3 protein: CASSLRGGETQYF; CDR3 DNA: TGTGCCAGCAGCCTCCGGGGGGGAGAGACCCAGTACTTC
D gene: TRBD1; V gene: TRBV28; clone size: NA; J gene: TRBJ2-7; CDR3 protein: CASSLSGTVSYEQYF; CDR3 DNA: TGTGCCAGCAGTTTGTCCGGGACAGTCTCCTACGAGCAGTACTTC
D gene: TRBD2; V gene: TRBV28; clone size: NA; J gene: TRBJ2-5; CDR3 protein: CASIPGLAGETQYF; CDR3 DNA: TGTGCCAGCATCCCAGGACTAGCTGGGGAGACCCAGTACTTC
D gene: TRBD1; V gene: TRBV10-1; clone size: NA; J gene: TRBJ2-2; CDR3 protein: CASSGGTAAGELFF; CDR3 DNA: TGCGCCAGCAGTGGAGGGACAGCGGCCGGGGAGCTGTTTTTT
D gene: NA; V gene: TRBV18; clone size: few; J gene: TRBJ2-5; CDR3 protein: CASSTQETQYF; CDR3 DNA: TGTGCCAGCTCAACCCAAGAGACCCAGTACTTC
D gene: NA; V gene: TRBV15; clone size: NA; J gene: TRBJ2-5; CDR3 protein: CATSRATGYQETQYF; CDR3 DNA: TGTGCCACCAGCAGAGCAACGGGCTACCAAGAGACCCAGTACTTC
D gene: NA; V gene: TRBV27; clone size: NA; J gene: TRBJ2-3; CDR3 protein: CASSPPGADTQYF; CDR3 DNA: TGTGCCAGCAGTCCCCCGGGAGCAGATACGCAGTATTTT
D gene: TRBD1; V gene: TRBV7-3; clone size: few; J gene: TRBJ1-2; CDR3 protein: CASSAGTGFGYTF; CDR3 DNA: TGTGCCAGCAGCGCCGGGACAGGTTTTGGCTACACCTTC
D gene: TRBD1; V gene: TRBV2; clone size: many; J gene: TRBJ1-5; CDR3 protein: CASTATGGGNQPQHF; CDR3 DNA: TGTGCCAGCACAGCGACAGGGGGAGGAAATCAGCCCCAGCATTTT
D gene: NA; V gene: TRBV11-2; clone size: NA; J gene: TRBJ2-5; CDR3 protein: CASSLSLGGRETQYF; CDR3 DNA: TGTGCCAGCAGCCTTTCCCTTGGAGGGAGGGAGACCCAGTACTTC
D gene: TRBD1; V gene: TRBV19; clone size: once; J gene: TRBJ2-1; CDR3 protein: CASSNTGASYNEQFF; CDR3 DNA: TGTGCCAGTAGTAATACAGGGGCTTCCTACAATGAGCAGTTCTTC
D gene: NA; V gene: TRBV5-1; clone size: NA; J gene: TRBJ1-1; CDR3 protein: CASSLDLAGNTEAFF; CDR3 DNA: TGCGCCAGCAGCTTGGACTTGGCAGGGAACACTGAAGCTTTCTTT
D gene: NA; V gene: TRBV11-2; clone size: NA; J gene: TRBJ2-5; CDR3 protein: CASSNELSTTRGETQYF; CDR3 DNA: TGTGCCAGCAGCAACGAACTTAGCACGACCCGGGGGGAGACCCAGTACTTC
D gene: TRBD1; V gene: TRBV28; clone size: few; J gene: TRBJ1-2; CDR3 protein: CASSSGQGVDGYTF; CDR3 DNA: TGTGCCAGCAGTTCGGGACAGGGGGTGGATGGCTACACCTTC
D gene: NA; V gene: TRBV19; clone size: once; J gene: TRBJ1-2; CDR3 protein: CASSRGTELGYTF; CDR3 DNA: TGTGCCAGTAGTAGAGGGACGGAGCTTGGCTACACCTTC
D gene: TRBD1; V gene: TRBV6-5; clone size: NA; J gene: TRBJ1-1; CDR3 protein: CASSYGTGLPTEAFF; CDR3 DNA: TGTGCCAGCAGTTATGGGACAGGTCTGCCCACTGAAGCTTTCTTT
D gene: NA; V gene: TRBV7-9; clone size: few; J gene: TRBJ2-2; CDR3 protein: CASSLAEPDTGELFF; CDR3 DNA: TGTGCCAGCAGCTTAGCGGAACCAGACACCGGGGAGCTGTTTTTT
D gene: NA; V gene: TRBV4-2; clone size: NA; J gene: TRBJ2-7; CDR3 protein: CASSQVARTYEQYF; CDR3 DNA: TGTGCCAGCAGCCAAGTAGCCAGGACCTACGAGCAGTACTTC
D gene: TRBD1; V gene: TRBV28; clone size: NA; J gene: TRBJ2-7; CDR3 protein: CASSTYPGQLYEQYF; CDR3 DNA: TGTGCCAGCAGTACCTATCCGGGACAGCTCTACGAGCAGTACTTC
D gene: NA; V gene: TRBV6-4; clone size: NA; J gene: TRBJ2-3; CDR3 protein: CASSEYLLSTDTQYF; CDR3 DNA: TGTGCCAGCAGTGAATATCTACTCAGCACAGATACGCAGTATTTT
D gene: NA; V gene: TRBV6-5; clone size: NA; J gene: TRBJ2-5; CDR3 protein: CASSLGEYQETQYF; CDR3 DNA: TGTGCCAGCAGTTTAGGAGAGTACCAAGAGACCCAGTACTTC
D gene: NA; V gene: TRBV18; clone size: NA; J gene: TRBJ1-2; CDR3 protein: CASSMTADYGYTF; CDR3 DNA: TGTGCCAGCTCAATGACGGCTGACTATGGCTACACCTTC
D gene: TRBD2; V gene: TRBV29-1; clone size: NA; J gene: TRBJ2-3; CDR3 protein: CSVLAGAGTDTQYF; CDR3 DNA: TGCAGCGTTCTAGCGGGAGCGGGCACAGATACGCAGTATTTT
D gene: NA; V gene: TRBV6-4; clone size: NA; J gene: TRBJ2-1; CDR3 protein: CASSATSFDEQFF; CDR3 DNA: TGTGCCAGCAGTGCGACTAGTTTCGATGAGCAGTTCTTC
D gene: TRBD1; V gene: TRBV28; clone size: NA; J gene: TRBJ2-1; CDR3 protein: CASIGQGSYNEQFF; CDR3 DNA: TGTGCCAGCATAGGACAGGGGTCCTACAATGAGCAGTTCTTC
D gene: NA; V gene: TRBV9; clone size: NA; J gene: TRBJ2-2; CDR3 protein: CASSVGTANTGELFF; CDR3 DNA: TGTGCCAGCAGCGTAGGCACAGCGAACACCGGGGAGCTGTTTTTT
D gene: TRBD1; V gene: TRBV18; clone size: NA; J gene: TRBJ2-7; CDR3 protein: CASSPGQPFSYEQYF; CDR3 DNA: TGTGCCAGCTCACCGGGACAGCCTTTCTCCTACGAGCAGTACTTC
D gene: NA; V gene: TRBV25-1; clone size: NA; J gene: TRBJ2-2; CDR3 protein: CASSENTGELFF; CDR3 DNA: TGTGCCAGCAGTGAAAACACCGGGGAGCTGTTTTTT
D gene: TRBD1; V gene: TRBV5-5; clone size: NA; J gene: TRBJ1-2; CDR3 protein: CASSLAVTGVRGYTF; CDR3 DNA: TGTGCCAGCAGCTTGGCCGTAACAGGGGTACGAGGCTACACCTTC
D gene: NA; V gene: TRBV5-6; clone size: NA; J gene: TRBJ2-7; CDR3 protein: CASSSYGADFGYEQYF; CDR3 DNA: TGTGCCAGCAGCTCTTACGGGGCCGATTTCGGGTACGAGCAGTACTTC
D gene: NA; V gene: TRBV5-4; clone size: NA; J gene: TRBJ2-7; CDR3 protein: CASSFDNYEQYF; CDR3 DNA: TGTGCCAGCAGCTTTGACAACTACGAGCAGTACTTC
D gene: TRBD1; V gene: TRBV18; clone size: NA; J gene: TRBJ1-1; CDR3 protein: CASSFPDRGLAEAFF; CDR3 DNA: TGTGCCAGCTCGTTTCCAGACAGGGGCCTCGCTGAAGCTTTCTTT
D gene: NA; V gene: TRBV19; clone size: few; J gene: TRBJ1-2; CDR3 protein: CASSIRRGVTNYGYTF; CDR3 DNA: TGTGCCAGTAGTATACGCAGGGGCGTTACTAACTATGGCTACACCTTC
D gene: NA; V gene: TRBV5-5; clone size: once; J gene: TRBJ1-3; CDR3 protein: CASSLFSLTVSGNTIYF; CDR3 DNA: TGTGCCAGCAGCTTGTTCTCCCTGACTGTATCTGGAAACACCATATATTTT